The subject of this entry is one T cell receptor (beta chain). This sample was included in a study of blood T cell repertoires in COVID-19. For the study at large: Sources were T cells, B-cell-depleted T cells, or PBMCs; the material itself was cDNA or gDNA.

The CDR3 is 16 amino acids. Germline CDR1 is LGHDT and CDR2 is YNNKEL (reference sequence). Losses at the gene ends were 1 base for V and 6 bases for J; bases not matched to a gene: 9. Per the study methods: Reference gene primer amplification gave estimated nucleated cell counts. Sequencing was performed with immunoSEQ multiplex PCR; in TCRdb, only in-frame clones are kept and a portion is missing. The V and J calls and clone size are taken from that table; D and trimming were inferred from the DNA. In the table there are roughly 150,000 clones, approximately 79% of which are singletons. The study drew participants aged roughly 18 to 95 years from roughly 25 US areas. Cohorts were determined from participant-reported clinical history.

This TCR came from a man aged 50 to 59 who had recovered from COVID-19. The chain carries TRBV3-1 (or the pseudogene TRBV3-2) and TRBJ2-1; TRBD1 agrees at 7 bases. Specimen: PBMCs or T cells enriched from blood (not recorded which). The DNA of the CDR3 is TGTGCCAGCAGCCAAGGTCGGGGCAGGGGGATCAATGAGCAGTTCTTC. Protein: CASSQGRGRGINEQFF.